This TCR beta chain was captured in a study of cytomegalovirus exposure and HLA in healthy donors. Across the study: The 666 first-cohort repertoires shared a platform with the 130 or so validation repertoires, as reported in a later analysis.

Using immunoSEQ multiplex PCR, the repertoire was profiled, and TCRdb retains in-frame clones only, with some absent. The table includes approximately 98,000 clones, approximately 85% detected once. Concerning this clone: Its antigen remains unknown.

Study-level points and caveats: There were three CMV-associated chains whose specificity for CMV antigens was confirmed in vitro. First-cohort TCR clusters were later found to tend to co-occur in the approximately 110 validation repertoires.

Donors were drawn from the 120-subject validation cohort, separate from the approximately 670-subject first cohort. The CDR3 spans 12 residues. V dropped 4 bases and J dropped 4; count of bases not matched to a gene: 3. Germline V gives CDR1 GTSNPN, CDR2 SVGIG (reference sequence). Sequencing was performed on PBMCs. The receptor was isolated from a woman younger than 35 in good health and CMV-seronegative. The chain carries TRBV30 and TRBJ1-1; 7 nucleotides match TRBD1. The CDR3 protein is CAWTDRATEAFF. The CDR3 DNA follows: TGTGCCTGGACCGACAGGGCCACTGAAGCTTTCTTT. The full variable domain, in which reference TRBV30 and TRBJ1-1 provide the parts outside the CDR3, is SQTIHQWPATLVQPVGSPLSLECTVEGTSNPNLYWYRQAAGRGLQLLFYSVGIGQISSEVPQNLSASRPQDRQFILSSKKLLLSDSGFYLCAWTDRATEAFFGQGTRLTVV.